These 23 T cell receptor beta chains share one sample of origin, sequenced in a study of blood T cell repertoires in COVID-19. Profiling relied on immunoSEQ multiplex PCR, and the TCRdb table lists in-frame clones only, not all of them. In the table there are about 200,000 clones, more than 80% of which are singletons. The sample comprised peripheral blood. The receptors stem from a man aged 50-60 years with acute or convalescent COVID-19.

The V call is TRBV9, the J call TRBJ1-2, with 7 positions matching TRBD1. CDR3 length: 13 residues. Germline V gene sequence: CDR1 SGDLS, CDR2 YYNGEE. V lost 10 bases and J lost 5; bases outside the gene matches: 11. The CDR3 DNA follows: TGTGCCTCGACACCCCGGGACAGATATGGCTACACCTTC. This translates into CASTPRDRYGYTF.

The CDR3 DNA follows: TGTGCCAGCATCCGGGAGGGCAGGGATCAAGAGACCCAGTACTTC. Translating gives CASIREGRDQETQYF. V is TRBV2 and J is TRBJ2-5, with 8 nucleotides matching TRBD2. Germline-derived CDR1 and CDR2 are SNHLY and FYNNEI. The CDR3 length is 15 residues. After removal of 7 bases from V and 2 bases from J, the junction contained 9 bases not matched to a gene.

This chain links TRBV7-9 with TRBJ1-4; 9 bases align to TRBD1. The CDR3 is 16 residues long. Germline V gives CDR1 SEHNR, CDR2 FQNEAQ (reference sequence). Unmatched junction bases numbered 8, after V lost 2 bases and J lost 7 bases. The CDR3 sequence is CASSLILGQGLEKLFF. The CDR3 coding sequence is TGTGCCAGCAGCTTAATACTGGGACAGGGACTTGAAAAACTGTTTTTT.

The chain recombines TRBV7-3 with TRBJ2-1, with a possible D match to TRBD1 (6 bases). Germline V gives CDR1 SGHTA, CDR2 FQGTGA. Deletions cut 5 bases from V and 6 bases from J, with 17 bases between. The CDR3 totals 15 residues. CDR3 residues: CASSPGDRPTNEQFF. In DNA form, the CDR3 reads TGTGCCAGCAGCCCAGGGGACCGCCCCACCAATGAGCAGTTCTTC.

The chain uses TRBV10-3 and TRBJ2-5; TRBD1 aligns across 8 bases. CDR3 length: 16 amino acids. Germline V CDR1 and CDR2: ENHRY, SYGVKD. The J segment lost 3 bases and the V segment lost 5 bases, leaving 11 bases of the junction unmatched. CDR3 nucleotides: TGTGCCATCAGTAACCTTGGAGACAGGGGAAAAGAGACCCAGTACTTC. Its protein is CAISNLGDRGKETQYF.

The gene calls are TRBV5-1 and TRBJ2-2, with D possibly TRBD1 on 6 matching bases. CDR1 and CDR2 (germline): SGHRS, YFSETQ. The CDR3 loop spans 16 amino acids. V shed 0 bases and J shed 3 bases, with 12 bases lying between them. The CDR3 DNA reads TGCGCCAGCAGCTTGGCCCTGGACAGCTACACCGGGGAGCTGTTTTTT. It specifies CASSLALDSYTGELFF.

This clone appeared a single time. V usage is TRBV27 and J usage is TRBJ2-1, with TRBD2 matching 7 bases. CDR3 size: 14 residues. V lost 6 bases and J lost 7; bases outside the gene matches: 9. Germline loops: CDR1 MNHEY, CDR2 SMNVEV (reference sequence). CDR3 amino acids: CASRGLQVVNEQFF. For the CDR3, the DNA is TGTGCCAGCAGGGGACTACAGGTAGTGAATGAGCAGTTCTTC.

The chain employs TRBV7-3 and TRBJ2-1; the D gene is possibly TRBD2 (6 bases). Germline CDR1 reads SGHTA; CDR2 reads FQGTGA. The CDR3 is 12 amino acids. V was clipped by 5 bases and J by 5 bases, with 7 bases between them. In DNA, the CDR3 is TGTGCCAGCAGCCGCGGGGACAATGAGCAGTTCTTC. Translation gives CASSRGDNEQFF.

This clone was recorded a few times. This chain connects TRBV5-1 to TRBJ2-1, with TRBD2 identical over 10 bases. Per the germline V gene, CDR1 is SGHRS and CDR2 is YFSETQ. The CDR3 has 16 residues. Losses at the gene ends were 0 bases for V and 6 bases for J; bases not matched to a gene: 6. CDR3 nucleotide sequence: TGCGCCAGCAGCTTGGCCGGAGCGGGAGGGCGCAATGAGCAGTTCTTC. Encoded protein: CASSLAGAGGRNEQFF.

The chain links TRBV5-4 to TRBJ2-2, with 7 bases that match TRBD2. CDR1 is SGHNT and CDR2 is YYREEE in the germline V gene (reference sequence). V trimming: 4 bases; J trimming: 0 bases; junction bases outside the gene matches: 6. This CDR3 has 16 amino acids. The CDR3 DNA follows: TGTGCCAGCAGCCGAAGCGGGACCTCGAACACCGGGGAGCTGTTTTTT. Translating it yields CASSRSGTSNTGELFF.

CDR3 in DNA: TGTGCCAGCTCACCATTGCAGGGGGCAGGGAACACTGAAGCTTTCTTT. It yields the protein CASSPLQGAGNTEAFF. The rearrangement links TRBV18 to TRBJ1-1, with 8 bases that match TRBD1. J lost 1 base, V lost 2 bases, and 6 bases had no gene match. This CDR3 region has 16 residues. Per the germline V gene, CDR1 is KGHSH and CDR2 is LQKENI.

V usage is TRBV9 and J usage is TRBJ1-2; no clear D gene. V lost 3 bases and J 2 bases, leaving 14 bases between the germline ends. Germline V gene sequence: CDR1 SGDLS, CDR2 YYNGEE. The CDR3 totals 15 residues. CDR3 in DNA: TGTGCCAGCAGCGAGGCCCCTGACATGAACTATGGCTACACCTTC. Translated, it gives CASSEAPDMNYGYTF.

This chain uses TRBV28 with TRBJ1-5; a weak D match, TRBD1 (6 bases). Germline V CDR1 and CDR2: MDHEN, SYDVKM. V shed 5 bases and J shed 7 bases, with 15 bases lying between them. The CDR3 is 14 residues long. The CDR3 loop is CASSRIQGRQPQHF. The DNA of the CDR3 is TGTGCCAGCAGTCGAATACAGGGCCGACAGCCCCAGCATTTT.

This clone was recorded only once. The genes are TRBV10-1 and TRBJ2-3, with D possibly being TRBD1 (5 bases). CDR3 size: 14 residues. V shed 3 bases and J shed 1 base, with 8 bases lying between them. CDR1 is WNHNN, CDR2 SYGVQD, per germline (reference sequence). Here the CDR3 reads CASSDTGGTDTQYF. DNA for the CDR3: TGCGCCAGCAGTGATACAGGCGGCACAGATACGCAGTATTTT.

CDR3 loop: CASSPTLSAGIGELFF. CDR3 in DNA: TGTGCCAGCAGCCCAACTCTTTCGGCGGGAATCGGGGAGCTGTTTTTT. The chain carries TRBV11-2 and TRBJ2-2, with D possibly being TRBD2 (6 bases). The CDR3 totals 16 residues. From germline, CDR1 is SGHAT and CDR2 FQNNGV. The germline V and J ends were trimmed by 5 bases and 7 bases, with 20 bases remaining between them.

The rearrangement joins TRBV28 to TRBJ1-2, with TRBD1 as a possible D gene (6 bases). Germline values: CDR1 MDHEN, CDR2 SYDVKM. V lost 6 bases, J lost 6 bases, and 8 bases lay in between. CDR3 length: 11 amino acids. In DNA form, the CDR3 reads TGTGCCAGCAGCTACAGGGATGGCTACACCTTC. It encodes CASSYRDGYTF.

The chain couples TRBV4-1 to TRBJ1-1; 9 nucleotides align to TRBD1. The CDR3 is 17 residues long. Germline V gives CDR1 MGHRA, CDR2 YSYEKL. V dropped 4 bases and J dropped 0; count of bases not matched to a gene: 9. The CDR3 loop is CASSPVPGQGLNTEAFF. DNA of the CDR3: TGCGCCAGCAGCCCCGTCCCGGGACAGGGTTTGAACACTGAAGCTTTCTTT.

This chain uses TRBV19 with TRBJ1-5, with 9 bases identical to TRBD1. J was trimmed by 9 bases and V by 5 bases; bases with no gene match: 11. This CDR3 is built from 15 residues. Germline CDR1 LNHDA, CDR2 SQIVND (reference sequence). The CDR3 protein is CASSRTGEGILPQHF. The CDR3 DNA is TGTGCCAGTAGTCGGACAGGGGAGGGAATTTTGCCCCAGCATTTT.

This clone occurred once. The chain combines TRBV5-1 with TRBJ2-1; D may be TRBD2 (6 bases). Germline CDR1 and CDR2: SGHRS and YFSETQ. CDR3 length equals 14 residues. The V end lost 4 bases, the J end lost 7 bases, and 15 bases lay between the germline ends. The CDR3 bases are TGCGCCAGCAGCCCGGTCCCAGGGAGGAATGAGCAGTTCTTC. Protein: CASSPVPGRNEQFF.

The chain combines TRBV19 with TRBJ2-1; TRBD1 aligns across 9 bases. The CDR3 is made up of 15 amino acids. The germline V gene has CDR1 LNHDA and CDR2 SQIVND (reference sequence). The J segment lost 2 bases and the V segment lost 5 bases, leaving 4 bases of the junction unmatched. CDR3: CASSPGQGAYNEQFF. CDR3 coding DNA: TGTGCCAGTAGTCCGGGACAGGGCGCCTACAATGAGCAGTTCTTC.

The chain has TRBV5-1 and TRBJ2-2; TRBD2 might be the D (6 bases). From germline, CDR1 is SGHRS and CDR2 YFSETQ. This CDR3 is built from 15 residues. Trimming removed 3 bases from V and 3 bases from J, with 12 bases in between. CDR3 sequence: CASSWTMRDTGELFF. CDR3 sequence (DNA): TGCGCCAGCAGCTGGACTATGAGGGACACCGGGGAGCTGTTTTTT.

The V call is TRBV6-5, the J call TRBJ2-2, with 9 bases matching TRBD1. The CDR3 totals 14 residues. Germline-derived CDR1 and CDR2 are MNHEY and SVGAGI. V was clipped by 6 bases and J by 5 bases; unmatched bases: 4. This CDR3 reads CASSRDRVTGELFF. The CDR3 DNA sequence: TGTGCCAGCAGCCGGGACAGGGTAACCGGGGAGCTGTTTTTT.

This clone has only one observation. This chain links TRBV6-5 with TRBJ1-2; TRBD1 matches at 9 bases. The V and J ends lost 3 bases and 4 bases, in that order; junction bases with no gene match: 6. The CDR3 loop spans 15 amino acids. Germline V gene lookup returns CDR1 MNHEY and CDR2 SVGAGI. The CDR3 DNA is TGTGCCAGCAGTTATGCGACAGGGGGGACCTATGGCTACACCTTC. The encoded protein is CASSYATGGTYGYTF.